The present TCR beta chain was sequenced within a study of regulatory T cells in long-lasting Graves disease. Study information: Those with persistent Graves' disease had received antithyroid drugs for over 5 years with positive TSH receptor antibodies.

Trimming stripped 5 bases from V and 5 bases from J, with 11 bases between. The germline V gene encodes CDR1 SGDLS and CDR2 YYNGEE. The CDR3 is 13 residues long. Relying on iRepertoire HTBI primers and Arm-PCR of CDR3 regions, the team built TCR beta libraries. In TCRdb, the multiplex PCR reads were re-called with MiXCR into one record per CDR3 protein. The data contain about 310,000 distinct CDR3 sequences, around 21% of them singletons. A note on this clonotype: No antigen is known for it.

General study points: The study found lower TCR diversity in persistent Graves' patients than in newly diagnosed ones.

The time point is: persistent/refractory GD, antithyroid drugs over 5 years with positive TRAb. PBMCs were the source of the RNA used for TCR sequencing. The V and J genes are TRBV9 and TRBJ2-1; D gene unclear. This receptor was identified in a female donor with Graves disease. The input for sequencing was peripheral blood mononuclear cells (PBMCs), taken when the disease was refractory, from a patient treated with antithyroid drugs. In DNA form, the CDR3 reads TGTGCCAGCAGTGCTAGTGGCGACAATGAGCAGTTCTTC. It is translated as CASSASGDNEQFF.